What follows are 3 T cell receptor beta chains derived from one specimen sequenced in a study of blood T cell repertoires in COVID-19. Libraries were prepared by immunoSEQ multiplex PCR; TCRdb keeps only in-frame clonotypes and omits some of them. In the table there are about 300,000 clones, roughly 91% of which are singletons. Sample: PBMCs or T cells enriched from blood (not recorded which). The receptors shown here come from a woman between 50 and 59 years old who had been exposed to COVID-19.

The gene calls are TRBV13 and TRBJ2-4; D may be TRBD2 (5 bases). Germline lookup yields CDR1 PRHDT and CDR2 FYEKMQ (reference sequence). The V gene lost 5 bases and the J gene lost 2 bases, with 10 bases spanning the gap. CDR3 length: 14 amino acids. CDR3 DNA sequence: TGTGCCAGCAGCCCGCCCGGGACCAAAAACATTCAGTACTTC. It codes for CASSPPGTKNIQYF.

This rearrangement joins TRBV19 to TRBJ1-1; no reliable D call. The germline V gene encodes CDR1 LNHDA and CDR2 SQIVND (reference sequence). V lost 7 bases, J lost 3 bases, and 12 bases lay in between. The CDR3 is made up of 13 amino acids. The CDR3 region has the DNA TGTGCCAGTAAGACCCGAGGAGACACTGAAGCTTTCTTT. Translating it yields CASKTRGDTEAFF.

The chain recombines TRBV27 with TRBJ2-7; 8 bases are a match to TRBD2. With V trimmed by 8 bases and J by 5 bases, 11 bases remained unmatched. Germline V gene lookup returns CDR1 MNHEY and CDR2 SMNVEV (reference sequence). The CDR3 runs 14 residues. CDR3 sequence (DNA): TGTGCCAGCCGCCCGGGGGGGGTTGTCAACGAGCAGTACTTC. Translating it yields CASRPGGVVNEQYF.